The entry below describes one TCR beta chain. The length of the CDR3 is 14 residues. Germline loops: CDR1 SGHDT, CDR2 YYEEEE. Between the trimmed V and J ends, which lost 2 bases and 1 base, there was a span of 7 bases. Investigators isolated RNA and reverse transcribed it into cDNA to act as the sequencing template. TCRdb's table, derived via immunoSEQ multiplex PCR, lists solely in-frame clones and lacks some. The sample includes 150,000 to 200,000 clones, roughly three fifths of them seen just once. This record comes from a study of CD8+ T cells in alopecia areata. Noted treatment: oral pan-JAK inhibitor, 5-10 mg twice daily.

This specimen was CD4+ T cells sorted from blood, taken at week 4, from a patient treated with tofacitinib. This TCR came from a human donor with alopecia areata. The genes are TRBV5-6 and TRBJ2-4; a possible D gene is TRBD2 (5 bases). CDR3 DNA sequence: TGTGCCAGCAGCTTAGGGAGCGCCAAAAACATTCAGTACTTC. Its translation: CASSLGSAKNIQYF.